The present TCR beta chain was sequenced within a study of cytomegalovirus exposure and HLA in healthy donors. General study results and limits: One later analysis reportedly identified an Asian-associated ancestry cluster that showed fewer N-insertions than the approximately 700-donor mean. Most CMV-associated TCR beta chains were later found to appear HLA-restricted.

From germline, CDR1 is SGHNT and CDR2 YYREEE (reference sequence). This CDR3 is 15 amino acids long. Trimming took off 1 base at V and 1 base at J, with 11 bases between the two ends. The PCR ran on 60 Vbeta and 13 Jbeta primers. Sequencing was performed with immunoSEQ multiplex PCR; in TCRdb, only in-frame clones are kept and a portion is missing. Of fewer than 75,000 clones in the sample, 75% were seen once. Turning to this clone: The antigen remains unidentified.

The receptor's source is a man in his 70s in good health and CMV-seronegative. The sequencing input was PBMCs. The genes are TRBV5-4 and TRBJ1-1; D remains ambiguous. CDR3 protein: CASSLKLTGNTEAFF. The CDR3 DNA reads as TGTGCCAGCAGCTTGAAATTGACGGGGAACACTGAAGCTTTCTTT.